Listed below are T cell receptor beta chains from one sample, sequenced in a study of T-cell reconstitution after alpha-beta-depleted transplantation in children. TCRdb called the PCR reads again in MiXCR, with one record for every CDR3 protein. The sample lists about 400,000 distinct CDR3 sequences, approximately 20% occurring once. Sequencing was performed on PBMCs from the stem cell graft donor, taken from the stem cell graft. The source of these receptors is a human donor who donated a stem cell graft to a child with acute myeloid leukemia. Both conserved end residues are part of each CDR3. Each record gives: clone size, V gene, J gene, D gene, CDR3 protein, CDR3 DNA. A D gene is named only where the DNA matches it firmly. Size values are once, few and many counts, or a class for expanded clones, and some rows have none.

few	TRBV25-1	TRBJ2-5	-	CASSDPGQVQETQYF	TGTGCCAGCAGTGACCCCGGACAAGTCCAAGAGACCCAGTACTTC
-	TRBV10-3	TRBJ1-2	-	CAISESSGQRGGGYTF	TGTGCCATCAGTGAGTCTTCCGGACAGCGGGGAGGCGGCTACACCTTC
-	TRBV3-1	TRBJ2-7	-	CASSQVDSGYEQYF	TGTGCCAGCAGCCAAGTTGATAGCGGCTACGAGCAGTACTTC
-	TRBV24-1	TRBJ2-3	TRBD2	CATSDRGPEAGGPNTQYF	TGTGCCACCAGTGATCGGGGCCCTGAAGCGGGAGGGCCGAATACGCAGTATTTT
few	TRBV24-1	TRBJ2-1	TRBD1	CATSDIGTGGTNEQFF	TGTGCCACCAGTGATATAGGGACAGGGGGAACAAATGAGCAGTTCTTC
-	TRBV5-1	TRBJ2-7	-	CASSLVAPSSYEQYF	TGCGCCAGCAGCTTGGTGGCGCCTAGCTCCTACGAGCAGTACTTC
few	TRBV5-1	TRBJ2-3	-	CASSSDWSTDTQYF	TGCGCCAGCAGCTCCGACTGGAGCACAGATACGCAGTATTTT
-	TRBV2	TRBJ1-1	-	CAALMNTEAFF	TGTGCGGCGCTCATGAACACTGAAGCTTTCTTT
few	TRBV7-2	TRBJ2-5	TRBD2	CASSAAASGRAGTQYF	TGTGCCAGCAGCGCAGCGGCTAGCGGGAGGGCTGGGACCCAGTACTTC
many	TRBV9	TRBJ2-7	-	CASSPGTSFYEQYF	TGTGCCAGCAGCCCAGGGACTTCCTTCTACGAGCAGTACTTC
many	TRBV20-1	TRBJ2-1	-	CSASDTGPNEQFF	TGCAGTGCTTCGGACACGGGACCCAATGAGCAGTTCTTC
-	TRBV10-3	TRBJ2-1	-	CAISPTRDAVNEQFF	TGTGCCATCAGCCCAACCCGAGACGCCGTCAATGAGCAGTTCTTC
few	TRBV28	TRBJ2-7	-	CAISPGHIYEQYF	TGTGCCATCAGCCCGGGACACATCTACGAGCAGTACTTC
-	TRBV29-1	TRBJ2-2	-	CSVLSGSNTGELFF	TGCAGCGTTCTGAGCGGTTCGAACACCGGGGAGCTGTTTTTT
-	TRBV7-9	TRBJ2-1	-	CASLGTLNNEQFF	TGTGCCAGCCTCGGGACTCTAAACAATGAGCAGTTCTTC
-	TRBV4-1	TRBJ1-1	-	CASSQGERGFTEAFF	TGCGCCAGCAGCCAAGGGGAAAGGGGGTTCACTGAAGCTTTCTTT
-	TRBV2	TRBJ2-7	-	CASSAESYEQYF	TGTGCCAGCAGTGCGGAATCCTACGAGCAGTACTTC
many	TRBV5-1	TRBJ2-2	-	CASSLDGENTGELFF	TGCGCCAGCAGCTTGGATGGGGAAAACACCGGGGAGCTGTTTTTT
-	TRBV20-1	TRBJ2-5	TRBD2	CSAFLSGSGETQYF	TGCAGTGCTTTTCTTAGCGGGAGCGGGGAGACCCAGTACTTC
few	TRBV20-1	TRBJ2-7	TRBD1	CSALTSGTGGIYEQYF	TGCAGTGCCCTTACCTCCGGGACAGGGGGCATCTACGAGCAGTACTTC
few	TRBV7-9	TRBJ2-1	TRBD2	CASSPKLTSGSYNEQFF	TGTGCCAGCAGCCCTAAGTTGACTAGCGGCTCCTACAATGAGCAGTTCTTC
-	TRBV28	TRBJ1-1	TRBD1	CASSFQGDRAYPRRLNTEAFF	TGTGCCAGCAGTTTTCAGGGTGACAGGGCTTACCCACGCCGATTGAACACTGAAGCTTTCTTT
few	TRBV25-1	TRBJ2-5	-	CASGSAGAHQETQYF	TGTGCCAGCGGCTCGGCGGGGGCACACCAAGAGACCCAGTACTTC
-	TRBV7-3	TRBJ2-3	-	CASSLEGVGPDTQYF	TGTGCCAGCAGCTTAGAGGGAGTGGGGCCAGATACGCAGTATTTT
few	TRBV20-1	TRBJ2-7	TRBD2	CSATGLAASYEQYF	TGCAGTGCCACCGGACTAGCGGCCTCCTACGAGCAGTACTTC
-	TRBV20-1	TRBJ1-1	TRBD1	CSARPTGGTEAFF	TGCAGTGCTAGACCCACAGGGGGAACTGAAGCTTTCTTT
-	TRBV5-1	TRBJ2-1	-	CASSLGEREYEQFF	TGCGCCAGCAGCTTGGGTGAAAGAGAGTATGAGCAGTTCTTC
-	TRBV27	TRBJ2-3	TRBD2	CASSYRGTSGRGSDTQYF	TGTGCCAGCAGTTACCGAGGAACTAGCGGGAGGGGCTCAGATACGCAGTATTTT
-	TRBV3-1	TRBJ2-1	TRBD2	CASSQDLLAAYNEQFF	TGTGCCAGCAGCCAAGATCTCCTAGCGGCATACAATGAGCAGTTCTTC
many	TRBV4-3	TRBJ2-5	-	CASSQDGRGGETQYF	TGCGCCAGCAGCCAAGACGGCAGGGGTGGGGAGACCCAGTACTTC
many	TRBV29-1	TRBJ1-1	-	CSGQQGWGLSTEAFF	TGCAGCGGTCAACAGGGATGGGGACTGTCCACTGAAGCTTTCTTT
few	TRBV10-2	TRBJ2-1	-	CASSESRNYNEQFF	TGCGCCAGCAGTGAATCACGAAACTACAATGAGCAGTTCTTC
-	TRBV24-1	TRBJ1-5	-	CASAKAYSNQPQHF	TGTGCCAGCGCAAAGGCTTATAGCAATCAGCCCCAGCATTTT
few	TRBV5-1	TRBJ2-7	TRBD2	CASSLRLAGAGYEQYF	TGCGCCAGCAGCTTACGACTAGCGGGAGCTGGCTACGAGCAGTACTTC
-	TRBV9	TRBJ2-3	-	CASSTRIRDTDTQYF	TGTGCCAGCAGCACCCGCATAAGAGACACAGATACGCAGTATTTT
-	TRBV20-1	TRBJ2-7	TRBD2	CSARTGGILYEQYF	TGCAGTGCTAGAACGGGAGGGATTTTATACGAGCAGTACTTC
-	TRBV20-1	TRBJ2-1	TRBD2	CSARASSGRDHEQFF	TGCAGTGCTAGAGCATCTAGCGGGAGGGACCATGAGCAGTTCTTC
many	TRBV6-5	TRBJ2-3	TRBD1	CASSYKGTGSTDTQYF	TGTGCCAGCAGTTATAAAGGGACAGGGAGCACAGATACGCAGTATTTT
many	TRBV6-1	TRBJ2-2	TRBD1	CASRPRTGGAGELFF	TGTGCCAGCAGACCCCGGACAGGGGGAGCCGGGGAGCTGTTTTTT
-	TRBV7-8	TRBJ2-1	TRBD2	CASSRPGLARDEQFF	TGTGCCAGCAGCCGACCGGGACTAGCAAGAGATGAGCAGTTCTTC
-	TRBV4-2	TRBJ2-3	TRBD2	CASSQPTLAGEDTQYF	TGTGCCAGCAGCCAACCAACACTAGCGGGAGAAGATACGCAGTATTTT
few	TRBV4-1	TRBJ1-2	TRBD1	CASSQDYMTGRGYTF	TGCGCCAGCAGCCAAGATTATATGACAGGGAGAGGCTACACCTTC
few	TRBV29-1	TRBJ2-5	-	CSARVSQETQYF	TGCAGCGCTCGTGTAAGTCAAGAGACCCAGTACTTC
-	TRBV24-1	TRBJ2-1	TRBD1	CATSDEQGAPYNEQFF	TGTGCCACCAGTGATGAACAGGGGGCCCCCTACAATGAGCAGTTCTTC
-	TRBV15	TRBJ1-1	-	CATSPGGHTEAFF	TGTGCCACCAGCCCCGGGGGGCACACTGAAGCTTTCTTT
-	TRBV18	TRBJ2-3	TRBD2	CASSPPSGSGASTDTQYF	TGTGCCAGCTCACCACCGTCGGGGAGCGGGGCCAGCACAGATACGCAGTATTTT
many	TRBV20-1	TRBJ1-5	-	CSASGVYQPQHF	TGCAGTGCTAGCGGGGTCTATCAGCCCCAGCATTTT
many	TRBV20-1	TRBJ2-3	TRBD2	CSARGAANSGSTDTQYF	TGCAGTGCTAGAGGGGCAGCCAATAGCGGGAGCACAGATACGCAGTATTTT